The 21 T cell receptor beta chains below were found in one sample sequenced in a study of beta chain features in type 1 diabetes. Expressed TCRB transcripts were sequenced because the entire RNA isolate underwent reverse transcription. Using immunoSEQ multiplex PCR, the repertoire was profiled, and TCRdb retains in-frame clones only, with some absent. The repertoire holds fewer than 650,000 clones, with roughly 16% as singletons. The sample taken for sequencing was naive CD4+ T cells from blood. All receptors derive from a man aged 18 to 29 in good health.

This clone has only a few counts. The J gene is TRBJ2-1, the V gene TRBV20-1; D uncertain. The germline V and J ends were trimmed by 5 bases and 7 bases, with 6 bases remaining between them. The germline CDR1 and CDR2 sequences are DFQATT and SNEGSKA (reference sequence). The CDR3 length is 10 residues. The DNA for the CDR3 is TGCAGTGCTCTGAGGAATGAGCAGTTCTTC. Translated: CSALRNEQFF.

This clone was seen a few times. V and J are TRBV4-1 and TRBJ2-1; 9 bases agree with TRBD2. V shed 1 base and J 7 bases; nucleotides not matched to a gene: 5. The germline CDR1 and CDR2 sequences are MGHRA and YSYEKL. The CDR3 extends over 15 amino acids. The CDR3: CASSQVVLAGNEQFF. The CDR3 DNA sequence: TGCGCCAGCAGCCAAGTAGTGCTAGCGGGAAATGAGCAGTTCTTC.

There are a few counts of this clone. The CDR3 is CASSTRVWTDYGYTF. The CDR3 DNA sequence: TGTGCCAGCAGTACACGAGTTTGGACAGACTATGGCTACACCTTC. The chain joins TRBV6-5 to TRBJ1-2; D is possibly TRBD1 (6 bases). The CDR3 sequence is 15 residues long. With 5 bases removed from V and 3 bases from J, the gap between germline ends came to 16 bases. Germline lookup yields CDR1 MNHEY and CDR2 SVGAGI.

The chain recombines TRBV27 with TRBJ1-2; D call uncertain. Germline assignment: CDR1 MNHEY and CDR2 SMNVEV (reference sequence). The CDR3 runs 13 residues. Trimming took off 6 bases at V and 1 base at J, with 9 bases between the two ends. The CDR3 protein is CASRGLLNYGYTF. The CDR3 DNA is TGTGCCAGCAGAGGACTGCTTAACTATGGCTACACCTTC.

This sequence joins TRBV7-2 and TRBJ2-7, with a possible D match to TRBD2 (6 bases). Germline V CDR1 and CDR2: SGHTA, FQGNSA. The CDR3 is 14 residues long. Trimming cost V 1 base and J 4 bases, with 11 bases left between them. The CDR3 DNA follows: TGTGCCAGCAGCTTAGGAGGGAGCGGGTACGAGCAGTACTTC. Translating it yields CASSLGGSGYEQYF.

This clone was counted a few times. This chain joins TRBV5-1 and TRBJ1-1; D is possibly TRBD1 (5 bases). Trimming shortened V by 3 bases and J by 1 base, and 7 bases separated the two germline ends. The CDR3 has 13 amino acids. From germline, CDR1 is SGHRS and CDR2 YFSETQ. The CDR3 spells CASSSRANTEAFF. CDR3 DNA: TGCGCCAGCAGCTCCAGGGCGAACACTGAAGCTTTCTTT.

The sample holds a few counts of this clone. The rearrangement joins TRBV7-2 to TRBJ2-5; D unresolved. The J call may be faulty, since TRBJ2-7 better matches the DNA end. The CDR3 consists of 16 residues. Germline V gene sequence: CDR1 SGHTA, CDR2 FQGNSA. CDR3 in DNA: TGTGCCAGCAGCCCCCGGGTCCTCCCTCTCTCCTACGAGCAGTACTTC. Protein product: CASSPRVLPLSYEQYF.

The V call is TRBV6-5, the J call TRBJ1-2; weak D call: TRBD1 (6 bases). The CDR3 is made up of 15 amino acids. Germline-derived CDR1 and CDR2 are MNHEY and SVGAGI. Trimming pared 0 bases from V and 6 bases from J, leaving 14 bases between. CDR3 DNA sequence: TGTGCCAGCAGTTACTCCGGCAGGGGAGATGATGGCTACACCTTC. Translation gives CASSYSGRGDDGYTF.

This chain connects TRBV28 to TRBJ1-4, with TRBD1 matching 7 bases. Per germline, CDR1 MDHEN and CDR2 SYDVKM. The CDR3 length is 14 residues. The V and J ends lost 4 bases and 5 bases, in that order; junction bases with no gene match: 4. This CDR3 reads CASSYRGGNEKLFF. The CDR3 DNA sequence: TGTGCCAGCAGTTACAGGGGTGGCAATGAAAAACTGTTTTTT.

The chain joins TRBV27 to TRBJ2-6, with 13 bases that match TRBD2. V lost 7 bases to trimming and J lost 2 bases; unmatched junction nucleotides: 11. The CDR3 is 19 residues long. CDR1 is MNHEY and CDR2 is SMNVEV in the germline V gene (reference sequence). The DNA for the CDR3 is TGTGCCAGCACCACCATAGGGACTAGCGGGGAAGCTGGGGCCAACGTCCTGACTTTC. The encoded protein is CASTTIGTSGEAGANVLTF. The variable domain in full, with the rest retrieved from reference TRBV27 and TRBJ2-6, is EAQVTQNPRYLITVTGKKLTVTCSQNMNHEYMSWYRQDPGLGLRQIYYSMNVEVTDKGDVPEGYKVSRKEKRNFPLILESPSPNQTSLYFCASTTIGTSGEAGANVLTFGAGSRLTVL.

This clone appeared many times. J is TRBJ2-1 and V is TRBV7-2; no reliable D call. Trimming left V 0 bases short and J 8 bases short, with 2 bases between. Germline CDR1 SGHTA, CDR2 FQGNSA. The CDR3 spans 11 residues. CDR3 loop: CASSLAYEQFF. The CDR3 DNA reads as TGTGCCAGCAGCTTAGCCTATGAGCAGTTCTTC.

This clone was detected a few times. This rearrangement joins TRBV7-2 to TRBJ2-5, with TRBD2 matching 11 bases. CDR1 is SGHTA and CDR2 is FQGNSA in the germline V gene. CDR3 length: 17 amino acids. With 1 base clipped from V and 1 base from J, the junction kept 5 bases outside the gene matches. DNA for the CDR3: TGTGCCAGCAGCTTAGTTGGGACTAGCGGATTCCAAGAGACCCAGTACTTC. Translating it yields CASSLVGTSGFQETQYF. Together with reference TRBV7-2 and TRBJ2-5, the CDR3 gives the full variable domain: GAGVSQSPSNKVTEKGKDVELRCDPISGHTALYWYRQSLGQGLEFLIYFQGNSAPDKSGLPSDRFSAERTGGSVSTLTIQRTQQEDSAVYLCASSLVGTSGFQETQYFGPGTRLLVL.

This clone has only a few counts. The same CDR3 is also encoded by other DNA sequences in this sample. The chain uses TRBV28 and TRBJ2-7; D possibly corresponds to TRBD2 (5 bases). The CDR3 has 13 amino acids. The germline CDR1 and CDR2 sequences are MDHEN and SYDVKM. V lost 3 bases and J 3 bases, leaving 9 bases between the germline ends. The CDR3 loop is CASSLGGYYEQYF. The CDR3 region has the DNA TGTGCCAGCAGTTTGGGCGGGTACTACGAGCAGTACTTC.

The chain links TRBV4-2 to TRBJ2-1, with D uncertain. Germline-derived CDR1 and CDR2 are LGHNA and YNFKEQ. The length of the CDR3 is 15 residues. V was shortened by 0 bases and J by 4 bases, with 10 bases between the two germline ends. The CDR3 spells CASSQEPSLYNEQFF. Here the CDR3 DNA reads TGTGCCAGCAGCCAAGAGCCCTCCCTTTACAATGAGCAGTTCTTC.

This clone occurred a few times. The gene calls are TRBV4-1 and TRBJ2-7; D call uncertain. V lost 0 bases, J lost 2 bases, and 5 bases lay in between. CDR3 length: 13 residues. Germline-derived CDR1 and CDR2 are MGHRA and YSYEKL. The CDR3 protein is CASSQETPYEQYF. In DNA, the CDR3 is TGCGCCAGCAGCCAAGAGACCCCCTACGAGCAGTACTTC.

There are a few counts of this clone. The V gene is TRBV5-1, the J gene TRBJ2-1; 9 bases match TRBD1. The CDR3 has 14 amino acids. In germline, CDR1 is SGHRS, CDR2 YFSETQ. With V trimmed by 4 bases and J by 7 bases, 6 bases remained unmatched. CDR3 amino acids: CASSTRTGANEQFF. The DNA of the CDR3 is TGCGCCAGCAGCACCCGGACAGGGGCGAATGAGCAGTTCTTC. The full variable domain, rest sourced from reference TRBV5-1 and TRBJ2-1, is KAGVTQTPRYLIKTRGQQVTLSCSPISGHRSVSWYQQTPGQGLQFLFEYFSETQRNKGNFPGRFSGRQFSNSRSEMNVSTLELGDSALYLCASSTRTGANEQFFGPGTRLTVL.

This clone showed up just a few times. This rearrangement joins TRBV7-3 to TRBJ2-1; D not resolved. Germline V gene sequence: CDR1 SGHTA, CDR2 FQGTGA. The CDR3 contains 15 residues. Trimming removed 5 bases at V and 8 bases at J, with 19 bases between. The CDR3 DNA sequence: TGTGCCAGCAGCGTTGCGGTTTCTAGGGTGCATGAGCAGTTCTTC. Residues: CASSVAVSRVHEQFF.

This clone came up a few times. V is TRBV7-2 and J is TRBJ1-1; D unclear. The germline CDR1 and CDR2 sequences are SGHTA and FQGNSA. The CDR3 spans 13 residues. Trimming removed 5 bases at V and 3 bases at J, with 10 bases between. The CDR3 loop reads CASSHNGDTEAFF. DNA for the CDR3: TGTGCCAGCAGCCATAATGGGGACACTGAAGCTTTCTTT.

The chain combines TRBV2 with TRBJ1-5; 7 bases fit TRBD1. The CDR3 loop spans 16 amino acids. CDR1 is SNHLY, CDR2 FYNNEI, per germline. V gave up 2 bases and J gave up 3 bases; unmatched junction bases: 7. As DNA, the CDR3 is TGTGCCAGCAGTGAACAGGGGGGAATGATCAATCAGCCCCAGCATTTT. Translating gives CASSEQGGMINQPQHF.

The chain is built from TRBV25-1 and TRBJ2-5, with 9 bases matching TRBD1. V shed 0 bases and J 4 bases; nucleotides not matched to a gene: 6. The CDR3 has 16 amino acids. Germline loops: CDR1 MGHDK, CDR2 SYGVNS. The CDR3 reads CASSEYTGGLGETQYF. For the CDR3, the DNA is TGTGCCAGCAGTGAATATACAGGGGGCCTCGGAGAGACCCAGTACTTC. Variable domain in full (rest from reference TRBV25-1 and TRBJ2-5): EADIYQTPRYLVIGTGKKITLECSQTMGHDKMYWYQQDPGMELHLIHYSYGVNSTEKGDLSSESTVSRIRTEHFPLTLESARPSHTSQYLCASSEYTGGLGETQYFGPGTRLLVL.

This clone has only a few counts. J is TRBJ1-1 and V is TRBV23-1, with no clear D. TRBV23-1 is known as an ORF, though its function is uncertain. Trimming left V 3 bases short and J 5 bases short, with 10 bases between. CDR3 length: 13 amino acids. The CDR3 sequence is CASSQGIRTEAFF. In DNA form, the CDR3 reads TGCGCCAGCAGTCAGGGGATACGGACTGAAGCTTTCTTT.